This is a list of T cell receptor beta chains from one sample in a study of blood T cell repertoires in COVID-19. Generated by immunoSEQ multiplex PCR, the TCRdb table keeps only in-frame clones and is missing some. The sample holds about 64,000 clones; roughly 90% are singletons and the top ten take approximately 3.9%. Sequencing input: peripheral blood. These receptors were collected from an older man with acute or convalescent COVID-19. Each CDR3 is given with its conserved first and last residue. D genes are given only for firm matches. Some rows mark clone size as missing; the rest say once, few, many or name a class of expanded clone.

DNA,CDR3,size,J,D,V
TGTGCCAGCAGTTTTAGGGCGGGGTTCAAAAACATTCAGTACTTC,CASSFRAGFKNIQYF,-,TRBJ2-4,-,TRBV28
TGTGCCAGTAGTATTCTCGGACAGGGGGCTGGGGAGCTGTTTTTT,CASSILGQGAGELFF,-,TRBJ2-2,TRBD1,TRBV19
TGTGCCAGTAGTACTAGCGGGGGTATGAATGAGCAGTTCTTC,CASSTSGGMNEQFF,-,TRBJ2-1,TRBD2,TRBV19
TGTGCCAGCAGTTTTGGACGGAGGGATCGGGGTTACACCTTC,CASSFGRRDRGYTF,-,TRBJ1-2,-,TRBV28
TGTGCCAGCTCACCTCTGACTAGCGGCAGCTCCTACGAGCAGTACTTC,CASSPLTSGSSYEQYF,once,TRBJ2-7,TRBD2,TRBV18
TGTGCCAGCTCTACACGACGGGAGAATCAGCCCCAGCATTTT,CASSTRRENQPQHF,-,TRBJ1-5,-,TRBV27
TGTGCCAGCAGCGTAGTGGGCAATGGCTACACCTTC,CASSVVGNGYTF,-,TRBJ1-2,-,TRBV9
TGTGCCAGCAGCTTCTTTCAGAGCGGGGGGGCGAAAGAGACCCAGTACTTC,CASSFFQSGGAKETQYF,-,TRBJ2-5,TRBD2,TRBV5-4
TGCGCCAGCAGCTTCCGGGACAGCCCGCCCTACGAGCAGTACTTC,CASSFRDSPPYEQYF,-,TRBJ2-7,TRBD1,TRBV5-1
TGTGCCAGCAGCCTCCCGTCCCGCACAGATACGCAGTATTTT,CASSLPSRTDTQYF,-,TRBJ2-3,-,TRBV7-9
TGTGCCAGCAGTCTTGACCTTGGGACAGCGGAAGCTTTCTTT,CASSLDLGTAEAFF,-,TRBJ1-1,TRBD1,TRBV27
TGCAGCGCAGCCGGGACAGGGATATACAATGAGCAGTTCTTC,CSAAGTGIYNEQFF,-,TRBJ2-1,TRBD1,TRBV29-1
TGTGCCAGCAGCTCTACAGGGGCCCAAGGGGCCGAGCAGTACTTC,CASSSTGAQGAEQYF,-,TRBJ2-7,TRBD1,TRBV11-2
TGTGCCAGCAGTTCCCTGGGACAGGGGTACACTGAAGCTTTCTTT,CASSSLGQGYTEAFF,-,TRBJ1-1,TRBD1,TRBV27
TGTGCCAGCAGTCCACCGGGACAGGGTGTCTTTTATGGCTACACCTTC,CASSPPGQGVFYGYTF,-,TRBJ1-2,TRBD1,TRBV6-2/TRBV6-3
TGTGCCAGCAGTCAACAGTTTAACTATGGCTACACCTTC,CASSQQFNYGYTF,-,TRBJ1-2,-,TRBV6-5
TGTGCCAGCAGTTTACTGGGGGGCGGGGGGGACAATGAGCAGTTCTTC,CASSLLGGGGDNEQFF,-,TRBJ2-1,TRBD2,TRBV27
TGTGCCAGCAGTTTCAGGGTACGGGCTGAAGCTTTCTTT,CASSFRVRAEAFF,once,TRBJ1-1,-,TRBV12-3/TRBV12-4